Below are 16 T cell receptor beta chains sequenced from a single sample in a study of blood T cells in healthy people across ages. Primed by a sample-barcoded 5' primer and a J-beta primer mix, a second PCR proceeded for about 7 to 11 cycles. A single record per CDR3 protein comes from TCRdb applying MiXCR to the 5' RACE reads. The sample has 1.5 million to 2 million distinct CDR3 sequences; around half are singletons. Input material: blood. These receptors were taken from a woman aged 40 to 50 in good health.

As regards this clonotype: The germline gene is not matched at one end of the junction; a read error may be the cause. V and J are TRBV12-3 or TRBV12-4 and TRBJ2-7; TRBD1 matches at 8 bases. The CDR3 spans 14 residues. The CDR3: CASSLAGGEYEQYF. The CDR3 region has the DNA TGTGCCAGCAGCTTAGCAGGGGGCGAATACGAGCAGTACTTC.

This clonotype was counted only a few times. This chain connects TRBV5-8 to TRBJ2-3, with 7 bases lining up with TRBD1. V lost 4 bases to trimming and J lost 4 bases; unmatched junction nucleotides: 9. CDR1 is SGHTS and CDR2 is YDEGEE in the germline V gene. CDR3 length equals 15 residues. The DNA for the CDR3 is TGTGCCAGCAGCCCGGGACAGATCCACTCAGATACGCAGTATTTT. It translates to CASSPGQIHSDTQYF.

This clonotype was observed a handful of times. The chain combines TRBV7-2 with TRBJ2-4; D is unclear. Germline lookup yields CDR1 SGHTA and CDR2 FQGNSA. The CDR3 contains 14 residues. The V end lost 5 bases, the J end lost 4 bases, and 12 bases lay between the germline ends. The CDR3 reads CASSTGPRKNIQYF. CDR3 bases: TGTGCCAGCAGCACCGGCCCCAGGAAAAACATTCAGTACTTC.

The chain employs TRBV27 and TRBJ2-5; TRBD1 or TRBD2 may be the D gene (6 bases each). CDR1 is MNHEY and CDR2 is SMNVEV in the germline V gene (reference sequence). With 7 bases removed from V and 4 bases from J, the gap between germline ends came to 16 bases. This CDR3 is 14 amino acids long. The CDR3 bases are TGTGCCAGCACGGGTAGGGGGGCTCCAGAGACCCAGTACTTC. This sequence encodes CASTGRGAPETQYF.

There are a few counts of this clonotype. The V call is TRBV9, the J call TRBJ2-3; 12 bases are a match to TRBD2. Unmatched junction bases numbered 8, after V lost 1 base and J lost 5 bases. The length of the CDR3 is 17 residues. Germline lookup yields CDR1 SGDLS and CDR2 YYNGEE. The CDR3 is CASSVFPSGGAEDTQYF. CDR3 sequence (DNA): TGTGCCAGCAGCGTATTCCCTAGCGGGGGGGCAGAAGATACGCAGTATTTT.

The chain employs TRBV7-9 and TRBJ2-3; maybe TRBD2 (5 bases). CDR3 size: 14 residues. The germline V gene has CDR1 SEHNR and CDR2 FQNEAQ (reference sequence). V shed 5 bases and J shed 2 bases, with 11 bases lying between them. CDR3 nucleotide sequence: TGTGCCAGCAGCAGAAAGAGGGACACAGATACGCAGTATTTT. Translated: CASSRKRDTDTQYF.

This clonotype has just one count. The rearrangement links TRBV29-1 to TRBJ1-1; D is unclear. The V end was cut by 5 bases, the J end by 7 bases, with 8 bases between. Germline V CDR1 and CDR2: SQVTM, ANQGSEA. The CDR3 has 10 residues. The CDR3 is CSVLLREAFF. The CDR3 DNA is TGCAGCGTTCTGCTTCGTGAAGCTTTCTTT.

This clonotype was counted between two and nine times. J is TRBJ2-3 and V is TRBV20-1; TRBD2 matches at 13 bases. Per the germline V gene, CDR1 is DFQATT and CDR2 is SNEGSKA (reference sequence). This CDR3 is 13 amino acids long. V shed 5 bases and J 6 bases; nucleotides not matched to a gene: 2. The CDR3 nucleotides are TGCAGTGCTCCACTAGCGGGGGGGGATACGCAGTATTTT. It translates to CSAPLAGGDTQYF.

V gene TRBV3-1 combines with J gene TRBJ1-2; the D is unclear. The CDR3 spans 15 residues. V gave up 2 bases and J gave up 0 bases, with 10 bases separating them. Germline V gives CDR1 LGHDT, CDR2 YNNKEL (reference sequence). The CDR3 loop reads CASSQQRVSNYGYTF. DNA of the CDR3: TGTGCCAGCAGCCAACAAAGGGTTTCTAACTATGGCTACACCTTC. Variable domain in full (rest from reference TRBV3-1 and TRBJ1-2): DTAVSQTPKYLVTQMGNDKSIKCEQNLGHDTMYWYKQDSKKFLKIMFSYNNKELIINETVPNRFSPKSPDKAHLNLHINSLELGDSAVYFCASSQQRVSNYGYTFGSGTRLTVV.

This chain links TRBV5-6 with TRBJ1-2, with D possibly matching TRBD1 (6 bases). Looked up from germline, CDR1 is SGHDT and CDR2 is YYEEEE. Deletions cut 4 bases from V and 2 bases from J, with 15 bases between. The CDR3 is 15 residues long. The CDR3 bases are TGTGCCAGCAGCCGTCCCGGGACACGAAACTATGGCTACACCTTC. Its protein product is CASSRPGTRNYGYTF.

CDR3 sequence reads: CSADLAGGLNEQFF. The DNA of the CDR3 is TGCAGTGCTGACCTAGCGGGGGGGCTCAATGAGCAGTTCTTC. V and J are TRBV20-1 and TRBJ2-1; TRBD2 aligns across 12 bases. The V gene end was trimmed by 5 bases and the J gene end by 6 bases; junction bases not matched to a gene: 5. CDR3 length: 14 amino acids. CDR1 is DFQATT and CDR2 is SNEGSKA in the germline V gene (reference sequence).

The chain links TRBV7-2 to TRBJ1-6; TRBD1 agrees at 7 bases. J was trimmed by 10 bases and V by 5 bases; bases with no gene match: 11. This CDR3 is built from 15 residues. Germline V CDR1 and CDR2: SGHTA, FQGNSA. CDR3 DNA sequence: TGTGCCAGCAGCGGCCGACAGGGTTGGAGCTCACCCCTCCACTTT. Translating it yields CASSGRQGWSSPLHF.

Here the CDR3 reads CASSSPSAQFF. The CDR3 region has the DNA TGTGCCAGCAGCTCCCCTAGCGCACAGTTCTTC. The V call is TRBV5-6, the J call TRBJ2-1; D may be TRBD2 (6 bases). CDR1 and CDR2 (germline): SGHDT, YYEEEE. The CDR3 totals 11 residues. V lost 3 bases, J lost 13 bases, and 11 bases lay in between.

The sample holds a few counts of this clonotype. Here the CDR3 reads CASDSLGLTQYF. In DNA form, the CDR3 reads TGTGCCAGTGATAGCCTGGGTCTGACCCAGTACTTC. J is TRBJ2-5 and V is TRBV6-2 or TRBV6-3; D gene unclear. The germline gives CDR1 MNHEY, CDR2 SVGEGT. Trimming left V 9 bases short and J 7 bases short, with 15 bases between. The CDR3 has 12 residues.

The genes are TRBV29-1 and TRBJ1-2; D is unclear. Trimming left V 3 bases short and J 1 base short, with 9 bases between. The CDR3 length is 13 residues. Germline assignment: CDR1 SQVTM and CDR2 ANQGSEA. The CDR3 region is CSVEAAGNYGYTF. The CDR3 nucleotides read TGCAGCGTTGAGGCAGCCGGTAACTATGGCTACACCTTC.

This clonotype was counted once. The V gene is TRBV7-6, the J gene TRBJ2-4; the match to TRBD1 covers 8 bases. Gene TRBJ2-7 matches the end of the DNA better, so the J call may be wrong. The germline V gene has CDR1 SGHVS and CDR2 FNYEAQ. The CDR3 contains 17 residues. The CDR3: CASSLAGQGSSSYEQYF. Written as DNA, the CDR3 is TGTGCCAGCAGCTTAGCCGGACAGGGCTCTAGCTCCTACGAGCAGTACTTC.